The present T cell receptor beta chain was sequenced within a study of T cells in Graves' hyperthyroidism and ophthalmopathy. At the level of the study: Peripheral blood samples were taken at initial diagnosis, prior to any treatment.

The CDR3 regions of TCR beta were amplified from RNA transcripts. Researchers ran a first-round RT-PCR on the TCR CDR3 using the HTBI primer set. TCRdb reprocessed the multiplex PCR reads with MiXCR, giving one entry per CDR3 protein. Counted here are approximately 210,000 distinct CDR3 sequences, 17% occurring once; the ten biggest clones make up 50%. Fresh peripheral blood, more than 9 ml, yielded the PBMCs. The junction had 4 bases not matched to a gene; V was cut back by 5 bases and J by 6 bases. Looked up from germline, CDR1 is SGHRS and CDR2 is YFSETQ. This CDR3 region has 13 residues. The sequence was collected from a man aged 45 to 65 with Graves' hyperthyroidism. The sample taken for sequencing was blood. The chain recombines TRBV5-1 with TRBJ2-1; 8 nucleotides line up with TRBD1. DNA of the CDR3: TGCGCCAGCAGTTCCGGACAGGGCAATGAGCAGTTCTTC. It encodes CASSSGQGNEQFF.